A selection of T cell receptor beta chains follows, all from one sample in a study of T-cell reconstitution after alpha-beta-depleted transplantation in children. TCRdb recomputed calls from the PCR reads with MiXCR, one row per CDR3 protein. The table lists some 6,700 distinct CDR3 sequences, roughly 16% of them singletons. The input for sequencing was PBMCs, taken before TCRalphabeta/CD19-depleted stem cell transplant. The receptors shown here come from a boy between 2 and 10 years old with acute lymphoblastic leukemia, due to receive a stem cell transplant. Both conserved end residues are trimmed from each CDR3. A D gene is named only where the DNA matches it firmly. Clone size appears in some rows only: once, few, many, or a class for an expanded clone.

clone size	D gene	V gene	CDR3 protein
.	.	TRBV20-1	SAIYRRGEQF
medium-sized	.	TRBV28	ASGVDTGELF
.	TRBD2	TRBV7-2	ASSPGGLGTDTQY
many	TRBD1	TRBV27	ASSPWGQGKNYGYT
medium-sized	.	TRBV5-6	ASSRPEATNEKLF
medium-sized	.	TRBV20-1	SAASTYPYGYT
medium-sized	TRBD2	TRBV5-1	ASSLAVLGTDTQY
medium-sized	.	TRBV21-1	ASSKAVGSGGTQETQY
medium-sized	.	TRBV29-1	SVEGDTNYGYT
medium-sized	.	TRBV12-3/TRBV12-4	ASSSLQEETQY
many	TRBD2	TRBV11-2	ASSPAGAGIGFPRDTQY
many	.	TRBV3-1	ASGHRALPEQY
medium-sized	.	TRBV20-1	SARDVSAHQETQY
medium-sized	.	TRBV29-1	SVDVTTDTQY
many	.	TRBV20-1	SARDGQTSGGLYEQY
medium-sized	.	TRBV7-8	ASSPPRLGTMNTEAF
many	.	TRBV18	ASSPEGGVKEAF
many	.	TRBV7-9	ASSLVRGTSGNTIY
medium-sized	.	TRBV27	ASSLKMRDGASYEQY
many	TRBD1	TRBV30	AWSVRTGRMNTEAF
many	TRBD1	TRBV13	ASSLRQGAGRELF